The 2 T cell receptor beta chains below come from one sample, sequenced in a study of identical twins. TCRdb called the 5' RACE reads again in MiXCR, with one record for every CDR3 protein. The table has about 520,000 distinct CDR3 sequences, 22% seen once. The same data also went into a second study, on T cells expressing NK-cell markers.

The specimen was CD4+ T cells sorted from blood. The receptor set was obtained from a woman aged 18-29 years in good health.

The chain couples TRBV7-2 to TRBJ1-1, with D perhaps TRBD1 (6 bases). Trimming removed 5 bases at V and 11 bases at J, with 12 bases between. The CDR3 totals 11 residues. Germline loops: CDR1 SGHTA, CDR2 FQGNSA. Here the CDR3 reads CASSPGVSAFF. Written as DNA, the CDR3 is TGTGCCAGCAGCCCAGGGGTTAGTGCTTTCTTT.

Ten or more counts support this clonotype. V is TRBV20-1 and J is TRBJ1-2; D remains unclear. The CDR3 consists of 11 residues. CDR1 DFQATT and CDR2 SNEGSKA come from the germline V gene (reference sequence). V shed 6 bases and J shed 2 bases, with 7 bases lying between them. CDR3 region: CSADRNYGYTF. The CDR3 DNA sequence: TGCAGTGCGGATCGCAACTATGGCTACACCTTC.